This entry features one TCR beta chain sequence. Its antigen is still unknown. The sequencing template was cDNA reverse transcribed from extracted RNA. Clones were read by immunoSEQ multiplex PCR, and TCRdb kept only the in-frame ones, dropping some. The table lists roughly 280,000 clones, over 45% of them singletons. This entry is derived from a study of CD8+ T cells in alopecia areata. Whole-study results and caveats: Normal scalp showed lower clonality than lesional scalp, especially alopecia totalis/universalis.

CDR3 size: 14 residues. Per the germline V gene, CDR1 is SGHTA and CDR2 is FQGNSA. Trimming took 7 bases from V and 1 from J, leaving 13 bases between them. Treatment in this sample: oral pan-JAK inhibitor, 5-10 mg twice daily. The receptor was isolated from a human donor with alopecia areata. The source was CD4+ T cells sorted from blood, collected around week 53, from a patient treated with tofacitinib. The genes are TRBV7-2 and TRBJ2-5; D is undetermined. CDR3 sequence (DNA): TGTGCCAGCACCCCCCCCGGCGGCCAAGAGACCCAGTACTTC. Translation gives CASTPPGGQETQYF.